The clone carrying this T cell receptor (beta chain) has only a few counts. Its antigen is unidentified. The sample originates from a study of a mutant IDH1 vaccine in newly diagnosed glioma. Study-wide results and caveats: With respect to changes in top peripheral T cell clonotypes, pseudoprogression seemed unrelated.

V gave up 2 bases and J gave up 3 bases, with 14 bases separating them. The germline V gene has CDR1 LNHDA and CDR2 SQIVND (reference sequence). CDR3 size: 16 residues. Indicated time point: week 23, last vaccination. All doses held 300 ug of mutant IDH1 20-mer peptide, with topical imiquimod. Sequencing was performed with immunoSEQ multiplex PCR; in TCRdb, only in-frame clones are kept and a portion is missing. Of tens of thousands of clones in the sample, around 83% were seen once. Specimen: PBMCs, collected from a glioma patient whose treatment included an IDH1 peptide vaccine. The rearrangement uses TRBV19 and TRBJ1-5; D might be TRBD1 (6 bases). The clonotype originates from a woman aged 50 to 65 with glioma. The CDR3 coding sequence is TGTGCCAGTAGTATACGACAGGACCCGTACAATCAGCCCCAGCATTTT. It specifies CASSIRQDPYNQPQHF.